This TCR beta chain was identified during a study of human T cells and chemical hapten exposure. Overall study: 2% DPC applied to a roughly 2 cm by roughly 2 cm arm area sensitized donors. Patients, chiefly female, had alopecia areata, totalis or universalis.

This sample's time point: pre-sensitization, week 0. Sample treatment: therapeutic diphenylcyclopropenone sensitization with weekly scalp DPC. This clonotype was recorded at least ten times. Its antigen is as yet unknown. In germline, CDR1 is SQVTM, CDR2 ANQGSEA. V was pared by 7 bases and J by 0 bases, with 10 bases between. The length of the CDR3 is 12 residues. TCRdb recomputed calls from the RACE reads with MiXCR, one row per CDR3 protein. The data show around 60,000 distinct CDR3 sequences, around 7% seen once. Study observations and caveats: Donors, who had alopecia, may show an immune response that differs from healthy people's. Once DPC sensitization occurred, TCRs above 1 in 1000 frequency showed no change.

The sample consisted of whole blood, taken in connection with sensitization to the hapten diphenylcyclopropenone (DPC). The receptor was isolated from a woman in her thirties with alopecia areata. Some clones in this sample may be carry-over from other donors' samples. The chain combines TRBV29-1 with TRBJ2-7; D is possibly TRBD1 or TRBD2 (5 bases each). This CDR3 is CSARDGSYEQYF. The CDR3 nucleotides are TGCAGCGCCCGGGACGGCTCCTACGAGCAGTACTTC.